What follows are 24 T cell receptor beta chains derived from one specimen sequenced in a study of T cell responses to AZD1222 COVID-19 vaccine. Sequenced by immunoSEQ multiplex PCR; TCRdb stores in-frame clones only, minus some. The data hold around 190,000 clones, with 80% to 95% observed a single time. This specimen consisted of peripheral blood, obtained on day 0 of AZD1222 vaccination. All receptors come from an adult in good health.

The chain carries TRBV5-1 and TRBJ1-3; TRBD1 might be the D (6 bases). Trimming took off 1 base at V and 3 bases at J, with 17 bases between the two ends. From germline, CDR1 is SGHRS and CDR2 YFSETQ. CDR3 size: 17 residues. The CDR3 reads CASSLRPTGSIGNTIYF. The CDR3 nucleotides are TGCGCCAGCAGCTTGCGTCCAACAGGGTCCATTGGAAACACCATATATTTT.

This sequence joins TRBV4-3 and TRBJ2-2; D unclear. V was shortened by 0 bases and J by 2 bases, with 10 bases between the two germline ends. CDR3 size: 16 residues. CDR1 is LGHNA and CDR2 is YSLEER in the germline V gene. Written as DNA, the CDR3 is TGCGCCAGCAGCCAAGAGACCGTTACTAACACCGGGGAGCTGTTTTTT. The encoded protein is CASSQETVTNTGELFF.

This chain connects TRBV19 to TRBJ1-4; TRBD1 matches 7 bases. With 7 bases clipped from V and 2 bases from J, the junction kept 7 bases outside the gene matches. This CDR3 region has 15 residues. Looked up from germline, CDR1 is LNHDA and CDR2 is SQIVND (reference sequence). The CDR3 DNA is TGTGCCAGTACCGACAGGGTGGGCACTAATGAAAAACTGTTTTTT. Its translation: CASTDRVGTNEKLFF.

The J gene is TRBJ2-5, the V gene TRBV29-1, with TRBD2 identical over 12 bases. The CDR3 extends over 15 amino acids. Germline V gene lookup returns CDR1 SQVTM and CDR2 ANQGSEA. Trimming removed 4 bases from V and 1 base from J; junction bases left unmatched: 4. The CDR3 region has the DNA TGCAGCGTTGGACTAGCGGGGGATCCCCAAGAGACCCAGTACTTC. It yields the protein CSVGLAGDPQETQYF.

The gene calls are TRBV5-8 and TRBJ1-2; no clear D gene. V lost 2 bases and J lost 4, with 24 bases in between. CDR1 and CDR2 from the germline V gene are SGHTS and YDEGEE. This CDR3 has 18 residues. Here the CDR3 reads CASSFRRSGNRDSYGYTF. DNA of the CDR3: TGTGCCAGCAGCTTCAGGAGGAGCGGGAACAGAGACTCCTATGGCTACACCTTC.

This clone was detected only a few times. The chain has TRBV12-3 or TRBV12-4 and TRBJ1-5, with D uncertain. Between the trimmed V and J ends, which lost 6 bases and 4 bases, there was a span of 10 bases. The CDR3 runs to 13 residues. The CDR3 DNA follows: TGTGCCAGCAGCGTTCGTAGGAATCAGCCCCAGCATTTT. Its translation is CASSVRRNQPQHF.

This chain links TRBV6-4 with TRBJ1-1; 9 bases match TRBD1. Trimming took 5 bases from V and 1 from J; bases not matched to a gene: 5. In germline, CDR1 is MRHNA, CDR2 SNTAGT. The CDR3 length is 15 residues. CDR3 region: CASSLTGGTNTEAFF. DNA for the CDR3: TGTGCCAGCAGTCTGACAGGGGGAACGAACACTGAAGCTTTCTTT.

The CDR3 DNA reads TGTGCCAGCTCACCTCCCCAGGGTTCGAACACTGAAGCTTTCTTT. Protein sequence: CASSPPQGSNTEAFF. J is TRBJ1-1 and V is TRBV18; perhaps TRBD1 as D (5 bases). In germline, CDR1 is KGHSH, CDR2 LQKENI. The V gene lost 3 bases and the J gene lost 1 base, with 12 bases spanning the gap. This CDR3 spans 15 amino acids.

The chain employs TRBV7-6 and TRBJ2-2; D gene unclear. V was shortened by 5 bases and J by 5 bases, with 6 bases between the two germline ends. The CDR3 loop spans 12 amino acids. Germline-derived CDR1 and CDR2 are SGHVS and FNYEAQ. The CDR3 protein is CASSETTGELFF. DNA of the CDR3: TGTGCCAGCAGCGAAACTACCGGGGAGCTGTTTTTT.

This chain uses TRBV6-5 with TRBJ2-5; tentative D call: TRBD2 (5 bases). CDR1 and CDR2 from the germline V gene are MNHEY and SVGAGI. The CDR3 loop spans 13 amino acids. V was pared by 8 bases and J by 2 bases, with 12 bases between. CDR3 residues: CASFRGRQETQYF. CDR3 DNA: TGTGCCAGCTTCCGGGGTCGTCAAGAGACCCAGTACTTC.

The genes are TRBV7-3 and TRBJ1-1; no reliable D call. V was pared by 1 base and J by 1 base, with 7 bases between. The length of the CDR3 is 14 residues. Germline lookup yields CDR1 SGHTA and CDR2 FQGTGA. This CDR3 is CASSLNAGNTEAFF. CDR3 DNA sequence: TGTGCCAGCAGCTTAAATGCAGGGAACACTGAAGCTTTCTTT.

The chain carries TRBV30 and TRBJ1-2; D remains unclear. The length of the CDR3 is 13 residues. Germline V gives CDR1 GTSNPN, CDR2 SVGIG (reference sequence). V was pared by 3 bases and J by 6 bases, with 14 bases between. The CDR3 DNA is TGTGCCTGGAGATACAATCGGGCGGATGGCTACACCTTC. Protein sequence: CAWRYNRADGYTF.

This clone was found once. The chain uses TRBV11-2 and TRBJ1-2; possible D gene TRBD1, 6 bases. The CDR3 covers 14 residues. The V end was cut by 1 base, the J end by 4 bases, with 10 bases between. Germline V CDR1 and CDR2: SGHAT, FQNNGV. The CDR3 DNA sequence: TGTGCCAGCAGCTTAGCAGGGGCGACCTATGGCTACACCTTC. Translating gives CASSLAGATYGYTF.

This chain links TRBV10-1 with TRBJ2-1; D unresolved. The CDR3 spans 13 residues. The germline V gene encodes CDR1 WNHNN and CDR2 SYGVQD (reference sequence). V was clipped by 2 bases and J by 4 bases, with 6 bases between them. The CDR3 reads CASSETGYNEQFF. The CDR3 region has the DNA TGCGCCAGCAGTGAGACCGGTTACAATGAGCAGTTCTTC.

This clone appeared once. This sequence joins TRBV25-1 and TRBJ1-6; D not resolved. Germline V gene lookup returns CDR1 MGHDK and CDR2 SYGVNS. The CDR3 length is 15 residues. V lost 4 bases to trimming and J lost 7 bases, with 14 bases between them. The CDR3 sequence: CASSAPGGPNSPLHF. The CDR3 coding sequence is TGTGCCAGCAGTGCCCCCGGAGGGCCCAATTCACCCCTCCACTTT.

The chain is built from TRBV21-1 and TRBJ1-1. TRBV21-1 is a listed pseudogene. The CDR3 contains 15 residues. CDR3 bases: TGTGCCAGCAGCAGAGCGACACGCGGGAACACTGAAGCTTTCTTT. Translation: CASSRATRGNTEAFF.

This chain joins TRBV5-1 and TRBJ2-3, with D perhaps assigned TRBD1 or TRBD2 (6 bases each). In germline, CDR1 is SGHRS, CDR2 YFSETQ. The CDR3 runs to 16 residues. The ends were cut back, 0 bases at V and 0 bases at J, with 11 bases in the middle. The CDR3 sequence is CASSLVGGPSTDTQYF. The CDR3 DNA reads as TGCGCCAGCAGCTTGGTAGGGGGGCCGAGCACAGATACGCAGTATTTT.

CDR3 protein: CASSSQQENTEAFF. The CDR3 DNA is TGTGCCAGCAGCTCGCAGCAGGAGAACACTGAAGCTTTCTTT. The J gene is TRBJ1-1, the V gene TRBV7-2; no definite D call. Trimming took off 4 bases at V and 1 base at J, with 10 bases between the two ends. The CDR3 extends over 14 amino acids. Germline V gives CDR1 SGHTA, CDR2 FQGNSA. The whole variable domain, remainder taken from reference TRBV7-2 and TRBJ1-1, is GAGVSQSPSNKVTEKGKDVELRCDPISGHTALYWYRQSLGQGLEFLIYFQGNSAPDKSGLPSDRFSAERTGGSVSTLTIQRTQQEDSAVYLCASSSQQENTEAFFGQGTRLTVV.

This rearrangement joins TRBV29-1 to TRBJ1-1; tentatively, D is TRBD1 (5 bases). The V and J ends lost 7 bases and 0 bases respectively, with 15 bases between them. The germline CDR1 and CDR2 sequences are SQVTM and ANQGSEA. This CDR3 is 14 amino acids long. The CDR3 loop reads CSARSQGMNTEAFF. In DNA, the CDR3 is TGCAGCGCCAGATCCCAGGGAATGAACACTGAAGCTTTCTTT.

The chain is built from TRBV6-5 and TRBJ1-2; a weak D match, TRBD1 (5 bases). Germline lookup yields CDR1 MNHEY and CDR2 SVGAGI. This CDR3 is built from 13 residues. Deletions cut 3 bases from V and 6 bases from J, with 11 bases between. For the CDR3, the DNA is TGTGCCAGCAGTTATTGGGACCAGGATGGCTACACCTTC. This codes for CASSYWDQDGYTF.

The chain carries TRBV28 and TRBJ2-1, with TRBD2 identical over 10 bases. The germline CDR1 and CDR2 sequences are MDHEN and SYDVKM. The length of the CDR3 is 16 residues. The ends lost 7 bases at V and 2 bases at J; junction bases unmatched: 8. CDR3 amino acids: CASISLAGEAYNEQFF. The CDR3 DNA follows: TGTGCCAGCATCTCCCTAGCGGGGGAGGCCTACAATGAGCAGTTCTTC.

The chain recombines TRBV7-3 with TRBJ2-2; 7 bases are a match to TRBD2. Germline values: CDR1 SGHTA, CDR2 FQGTGA. V was pared by 4 bases and J by 6 bases, with 2 bases of the junction left unmatched. This CDR3 is 13 amino acids long. The CDR3 coding sequence is TGTGCCAGCAGCTCCGGACTAGCCGGGGAGCTGTTTTTT. Encoded protein: CASSSGLAGELFF.

This clone was detected only once. V usage is TRBV4-3 and J usage is TRBJ2-3; TRBD2 aligns across 11 bases. J lost 1 base, V lost 1 base, and 4 bases had no gene match. Per germline, CDR1 LGHNA and CDR2 YSLEER. There are 17 residues in the CDR3. CDR3 in amino acids: CASSQGMTSGGTDTQYF. The CDR3 bases are TGCGCCAGCAGCCAAGGTATGACTAGCGGGGGCACAGATACGCAGTATTTT.

This chain links TRBV6-5 with TRBJ1-4; D possibly corresponds to TRBD1 (6 bases). CDR3 length equals 14 residues. V lost 2 bases, J lost 8 bases, and 12 bases lay in between. Germline V gene sequence: CDR1 MNHEY, CDR2 SVGAGI. Here the CDR3 DNA reads TGTGCCAGCAGTTACGGGGGGGCTGGGGAAAAACTGTTTTTT. As protein: CASSYGGAGEKLFF.